This record looks at one T cell receptor (beta chain) sequence and its context. Original processing notes: Scientists estimated how many nucleated cells there were by amplifying reference gene primers. Data came from immunoSEQ multiplex PCR; TCRdb stores just in-frame clones and leaves some out. V, J and clone size are taken as reported in that table, and D and trimming were inferred from the DNA itself. The profile covers hundreds of thousands of clones, with around 87% appearing a single time and 1.7% taken by the ten largest. The sample is drawn from a study of blood T cell repertoires in COVID-19. Looking at the study overall: Some COVID-19 samples were acute and others convalescent; all came from the United States, Italy and Spain.

The V gene lost 2 bases and the J gene lost 1 base, with 8 bases spanning the gap. Germline values: CDR1 MDHEN, CDR2 SYDVKM. The CDR3 extends over 14 amino acids. In assigning cohorts, the study relied on participant-reported clinical history. Input material: PBMCs or T cells enriched from blood (not recorded which). The gene calls are TRBV28 and TRBJ1-2; D ambiguous. This receptor was taken from a woman younger than 35 with acute COVID-19. The CDR3 is CASSLVSLNYGYTF. The CDR3 DNA reads as TGTGCCAGCAGTTTAGTGTCACTTAACTATGGCTACACCTTC.